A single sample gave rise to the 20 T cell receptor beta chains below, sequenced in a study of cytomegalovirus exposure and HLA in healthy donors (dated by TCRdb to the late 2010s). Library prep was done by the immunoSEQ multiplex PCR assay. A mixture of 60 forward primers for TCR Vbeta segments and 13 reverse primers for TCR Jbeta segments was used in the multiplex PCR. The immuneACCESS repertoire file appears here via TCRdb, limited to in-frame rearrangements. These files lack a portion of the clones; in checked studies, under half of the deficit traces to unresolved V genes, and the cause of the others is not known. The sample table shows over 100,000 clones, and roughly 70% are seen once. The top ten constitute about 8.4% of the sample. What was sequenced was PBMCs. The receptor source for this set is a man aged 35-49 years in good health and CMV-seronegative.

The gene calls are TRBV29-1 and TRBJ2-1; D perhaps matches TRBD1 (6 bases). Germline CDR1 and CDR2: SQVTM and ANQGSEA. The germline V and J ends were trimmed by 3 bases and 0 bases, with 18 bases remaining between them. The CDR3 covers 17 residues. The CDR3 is CSVESFGDTSSYNEQFF. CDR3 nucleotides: TGCAGCGTTGAGTCTTTCGGGGACACCAGCTCCTACAATGAGCAGTTCTTC.

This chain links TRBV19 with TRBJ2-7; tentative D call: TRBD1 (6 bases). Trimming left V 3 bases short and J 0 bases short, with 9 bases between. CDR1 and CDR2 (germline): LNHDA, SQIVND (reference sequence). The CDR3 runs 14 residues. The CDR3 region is CASSIRTASYEQYF. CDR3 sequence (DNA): TGTGCCAGTAGTATTCGGACAGCCTCCTACGAGCAGTACTTC.

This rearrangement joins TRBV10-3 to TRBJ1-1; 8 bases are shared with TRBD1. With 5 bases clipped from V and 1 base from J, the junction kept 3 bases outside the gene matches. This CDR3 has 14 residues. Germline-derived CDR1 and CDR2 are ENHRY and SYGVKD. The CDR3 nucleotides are TGTGCCATCAGTACGACAGGGGCGAACACTGAAGCTTTCTTT. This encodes CAISTTGANTEAFF.

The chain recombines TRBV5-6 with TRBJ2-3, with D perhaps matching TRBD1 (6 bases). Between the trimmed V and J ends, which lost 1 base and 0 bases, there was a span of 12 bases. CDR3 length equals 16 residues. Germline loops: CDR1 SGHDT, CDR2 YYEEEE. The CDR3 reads CASSLNTGSSTDTQYF. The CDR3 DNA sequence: TGTGCCAGCAGCTTGAACACAGGGTCTAGCACAGATACGCAGTATTTT.

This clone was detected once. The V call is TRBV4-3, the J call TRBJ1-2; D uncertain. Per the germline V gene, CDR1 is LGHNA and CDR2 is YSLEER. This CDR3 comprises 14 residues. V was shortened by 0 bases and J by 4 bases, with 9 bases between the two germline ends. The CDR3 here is CASSQEYSSYGYTF. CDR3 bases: TGCGCCAGCAGCCAAGAATACAGTTCCTATGGCTACACCTTC.

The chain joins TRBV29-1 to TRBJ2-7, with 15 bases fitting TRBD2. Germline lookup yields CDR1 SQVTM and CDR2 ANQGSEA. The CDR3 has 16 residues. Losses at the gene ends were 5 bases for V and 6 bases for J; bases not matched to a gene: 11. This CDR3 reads CSVLGLAGGPQAEQYF. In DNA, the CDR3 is TGCAGCGTTCTAGGACTAGCGGGGGGGCCGCAGGCCGAGCAGTACTTC.

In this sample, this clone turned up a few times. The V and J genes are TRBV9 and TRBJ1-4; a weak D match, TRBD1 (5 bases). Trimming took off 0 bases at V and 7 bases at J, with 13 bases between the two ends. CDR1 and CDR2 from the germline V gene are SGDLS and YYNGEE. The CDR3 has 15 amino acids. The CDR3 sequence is CASSVAPGQGEKLFF. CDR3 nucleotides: TGTGCCAGCAGCGTAGCGCCAGGGCAAGGTGAAAAACTGTTTTTT.

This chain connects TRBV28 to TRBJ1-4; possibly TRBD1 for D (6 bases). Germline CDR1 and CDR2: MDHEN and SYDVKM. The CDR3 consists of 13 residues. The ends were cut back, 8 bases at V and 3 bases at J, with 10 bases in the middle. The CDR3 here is CASSGGSNEKLFF. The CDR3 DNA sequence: TGTGCCAGCTCGGGGGGCTCTAATGAAAAACTGTTTTTT.

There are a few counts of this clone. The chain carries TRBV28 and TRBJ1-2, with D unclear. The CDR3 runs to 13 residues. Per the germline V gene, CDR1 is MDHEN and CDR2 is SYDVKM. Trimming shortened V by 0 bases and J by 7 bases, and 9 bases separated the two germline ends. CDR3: CASSLWAEGGYTF. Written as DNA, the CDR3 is TGTGCCAGCAGTTTATGGGCCGAGGGTGGCTACACCTTC.

CDR3 in amino acids: CASRPRTGGPNQPQHF. In DNA, the CDR3 is TGTGCCAGCAGACCCCGGACAGGGGGCCCCAATCAGCCCCAGCATTTT. The chain employs TRBV27 and TRBJ1-5; 11 positions agree with TRBD1. The CDR3 has 16 residues. V was pared by 6 bases and J by 3 bases, with 7 bases of the junction left unmatched. CDR1 is MNHEY, CDR2 SMNVEV, per germline (reference sequence).

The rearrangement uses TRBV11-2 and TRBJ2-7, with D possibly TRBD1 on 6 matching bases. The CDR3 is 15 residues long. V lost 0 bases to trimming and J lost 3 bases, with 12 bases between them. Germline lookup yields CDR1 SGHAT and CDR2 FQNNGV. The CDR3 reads CASSLDWQGNYEQYF. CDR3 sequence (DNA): TGTGCCAGCAGCTTAGATTGGCAGGGGAACTACGAGCAGTACTTC.

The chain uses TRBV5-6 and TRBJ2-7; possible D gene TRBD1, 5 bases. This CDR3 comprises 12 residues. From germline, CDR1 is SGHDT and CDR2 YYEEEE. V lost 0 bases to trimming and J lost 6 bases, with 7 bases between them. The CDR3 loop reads CASSLARVEQYF. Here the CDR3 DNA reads TGTGCCAGCAGCTTGGCCAGGGTCGAGCAGTACTTC.

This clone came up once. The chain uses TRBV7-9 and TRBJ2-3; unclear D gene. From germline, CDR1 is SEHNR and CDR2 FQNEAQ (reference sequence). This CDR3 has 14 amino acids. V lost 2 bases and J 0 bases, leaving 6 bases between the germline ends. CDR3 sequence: CASSLSLSTDTQYF. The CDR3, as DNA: TGTGCCAGCAGCTTATCCCTCAGCACAGATACGCAGTATTTT.

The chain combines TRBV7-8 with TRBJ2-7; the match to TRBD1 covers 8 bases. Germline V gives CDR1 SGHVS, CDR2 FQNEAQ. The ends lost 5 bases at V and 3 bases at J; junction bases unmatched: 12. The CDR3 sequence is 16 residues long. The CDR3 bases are TGTGCCAGCAGCCCCTACCGAGGACAGGGCCACTACGAGCAGTACTTC. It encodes CASSPYRGQGHYEQYF.

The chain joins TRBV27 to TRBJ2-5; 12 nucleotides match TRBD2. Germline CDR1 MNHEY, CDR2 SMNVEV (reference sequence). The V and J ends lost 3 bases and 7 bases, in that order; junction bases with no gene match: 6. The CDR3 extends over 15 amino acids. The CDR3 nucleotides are TGTGCCAGCAGTTTCTCTAGCGGGGGGGCTGGGACCCAGTACTTC. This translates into CASSFSSGGAGTQYF.

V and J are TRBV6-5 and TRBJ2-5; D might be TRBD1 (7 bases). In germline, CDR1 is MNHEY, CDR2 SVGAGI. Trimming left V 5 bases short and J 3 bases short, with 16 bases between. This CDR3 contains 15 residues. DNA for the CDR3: TGTGCCAGCAGTCCTACAGGAGGGACAGAAGAGACCCAGTACTTC. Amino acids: CASSPTGGTEETQYF.

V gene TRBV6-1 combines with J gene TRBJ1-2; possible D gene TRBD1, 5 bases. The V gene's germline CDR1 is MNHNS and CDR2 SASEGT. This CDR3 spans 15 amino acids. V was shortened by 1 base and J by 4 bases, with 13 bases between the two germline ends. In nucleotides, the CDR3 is TGTGCCAGCAGTGAAGGCGGGGGTAGATTCTATGGCTACACCTTC. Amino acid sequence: CASSEGGGRFYGYTF.

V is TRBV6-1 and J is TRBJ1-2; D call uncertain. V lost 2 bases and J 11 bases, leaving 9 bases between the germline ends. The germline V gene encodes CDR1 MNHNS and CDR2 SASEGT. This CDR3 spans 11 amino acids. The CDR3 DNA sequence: TGTGCCAGCAGTGAATTCGGGGAGTACACCTTC. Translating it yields CASSEFGEYTF.

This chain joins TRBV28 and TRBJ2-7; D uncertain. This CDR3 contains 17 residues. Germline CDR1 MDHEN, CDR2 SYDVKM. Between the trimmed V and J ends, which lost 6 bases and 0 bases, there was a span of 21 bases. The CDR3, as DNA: TGTGCCAGCAGCCCCCCTAACGCGAGACACCGCTCCTACGAGCAGTACTTC. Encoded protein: CASSPPNARHRSYEQYF.

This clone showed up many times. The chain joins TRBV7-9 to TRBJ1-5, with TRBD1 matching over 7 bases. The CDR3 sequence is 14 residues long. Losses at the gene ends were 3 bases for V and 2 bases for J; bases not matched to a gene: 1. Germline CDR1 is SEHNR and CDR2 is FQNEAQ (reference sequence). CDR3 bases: TGTGCCAGCAGCTTCGGGACAGGCAATCAGCCCCAGCATTTT. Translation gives CASSFGTGNQPQHF.